Below are 26 T cell receptor beta chains sequenced from a single sample in a study of shared T cell receptors in the human thymus (dated by TCRdb to the early 2020s). The library was obtained by the immunoSEQ multiplex PCR assay. TCRdb obtained this table from immuneACCESS and retained in-frame rearrangements with V and J assigned. These tables miss some clones; where compared with another copy, unresolved V genes account for less than half of the shortfall, and the remainder is unexplained. The sample table lists about 380,000 clones, 95% of them with a count of one. The biggest ten clones account for approximately 0.018% of the sample. Sequenced material: thymocytes. The origin of the receptors is a human donor.

This chain joins TRBV5-4 and TRBJ2-1; 10 bases line up with TRBD2. The CDR3 has 18 amino acids. Germline CDR1 and CDR2: SGHNT and YYREEE (reference sequence). Trimming cost V 3 bases and J 6 bases; bases outside gene matches: 15. This CDR3 reads CASSWGGSGRALRNEQFF. The CDR3 nucleotides are TGTGCCAGCAGCTGGGGCGGGAGCGGGAGGGCCCTTCGCAATGAGCAGTTCTTC.

The rearrangement uses TRBV27 and TRBJ1-5, with unresolved D. The CDR3 totals 13 residues. With 5 bases removed from V and 10 bases from J, the gap between germline ends came to 15 bases. Germline assignment: CDR1 MNHEY and CDR2 SMNVEV (reference sequence). CDR3 sequence reads: CASSETTISPQHF. In nucleotides, the CDR3 is TGTGCCAGCAGTGAGACAACAATCAGCCCCCAGCATTTT.

The chain employs TRBV29-1 and TRBJ2-3; 7 bases agree with TRBD1. This CDR3 is 14 amino acids long. V shed 5 bases and J 3 bases; nucleotides not matched to a gene: 8. Germline-derived CDR1 and CDR2 are SQVTM and ANQGSEA. The CDR3 loop is CSVTRQGRTDTQYF. DNA of the CDR3: TGCAGCGTTACACGACAGGGACGGACAGATACGCAGTATTTT.

This clone appeared once. The chain carries TRBV14 and TRBJ2-7; D remains unclear. CDR1 and CDR2 (germline): SGHDN, FVKESK. The V end was cut by 5 bases, the J end by 3 bases, with 5 bases between. The CDR3 totals 11 residues. The DNA of the CDR3 is TGTGCCAGCAGCTACCACTACGAGCAGTACTTC. It specifies CASSYHYEQYF.

The count of this clone is one. V is TRBV6-1 and J is TRBJ2-7, with 7 nucleotides matching TRBD1. Per the germline V gene, CDR1 is MNHNS and CDR2 is SASEGT. This CDR3 comprises 14 residues. V lost 4 bases, J lost 1 base, and 4 bases stayed unmatched. As DNA, the CDR3 is TGTGCCAGCAGTGCCCAGGGGGTTTCCTACGAGCAGTACTTC. Encoded protein: CASSAQGVSYEQYF.

The gene calls are TRBV21-1 and TRBJ2-7; the listed D gene, TRBD2, was not tested against the DNA. TRBV21-1 is shown as a pseudogene. This CDR3 region has 17 residues. The CDR3: CASSSDSRDFSSYEQYF. In DNA, the CDR3 is TGTGCCAGCAGCAGCGACTCCCGGGACTTCAGCTCCTACGAGCAGTACTTC.

The genes are TRBV27 and TRBJ2-3; 11 nucleotides align to TRBD2. Germline CDR1 reads MNHEY; CDR2 reads SMNVEV (reference sequence). The CDR3 extends over 20 amino acids. V shed 4 bases and J 3 bases; nucleotides not matched to a gene: 18. The CDR3 spells CASSSDRSGREGPWTDTQYF. As DNA, the CDR3 is TGTGCCAGCAGTTCCGATCGTAGCGGGAGGGAGGGCCCTTGGACAGATACGCAGTATTTT.

V is TRBV18 and J is TRBJ2-6; tentative D call: TRBD2 (6 bases). V was trimmed by 2 bases and J by 0 bases, leaving 11 bases between them. Germline assignment: CDR1 KGHSH and CDR2 LQKENI. CDR3 size: 17 residues. The CDR3 reads CASSPVAANSGANVLTF. CDR3 nucleotide sequence: TGTGCCAGCTCACCAGTAGCGGCCAACTCTGGGGCCAACGTCCTGACTTTC.

The J gene is TRBJ1-5, the V gene TRBV19; 7 nucleotides agree with TRBD1. Per the germline V gene, CDR1 is LNHDA and CDR2 is SQIVND (reference sequence). J gave up 0 bases and V 6 bases, and 8 bases lay outside the gene matches. The CDR3 length is 16 residues. CDR3 sequence reads: CASRQTGTDSNQPQHF. The CDR3 nucleotides read TGTGCCAGTAGGCAAACCGGGACAGATAGCAATCAGCCCCAGCATTTT.

The CDR3 DNA reads as TGTGCCAGCAGCCAACGTCCGGGACTAGGCCCTACCTACAATGAGCAGTTCTTC. Residues: CASSQRPGLGPTYNEQFF. The rearrangement links TRBV11-2 to TRBJ2-1; 8 nucleotides line up with TRBD2. The CDR3 is 18 residues long. The germline V gene encodes CDR1 SGHAT and CDR2 FQNNGV. The junction had 14 bases not matched to a gene; V was cut back by 5 bases and J by 2 bases.

The rearrangement joins TRBV7-2 to TRBJ1-4, with TRBD1 matching over 8 bases. V lost 5 bases and J lost 4; bases outside the gene matches: 6. This CDR3 comprises 15 residues. Germline CDR1 is SGHTA and CDR2 is FQGNSA. CDR3 bases: TGTGCCAGCAGCCCCCGGACAGGGATTAATGAAAAACTGTTTTTT. This sequence encodes CASSPRTGINEKLFF.

The V call is TRBV6-5, the J call TRBJ2-7; D is ambiguous. The CDR3 runs to 12 residues. Trimming removed 2 bases from V and 4 bases from J, with 6 bases in between. CDR1 and CDR2 (germline): MNHEY, SVGAGI. The CDR3 nucleotides read TGTGCCAGCAGTTACGACGGATACGAGCAGTACTTC. As protein: CASSYDGYEQYF.

A single count supports this clone. This rearrangement joins TRBV7-3 to TRBJ1-2, with D possibly TRBD1 on 6 matching bases. Germline loops: CDR1 SGHTA, CDR2 FQGTGA. Trimming took 4 bases from V and 4 from J, leaving 16 bases between them. The CDR3 consists of 15 residues. CDR3 region: CASSSDSKTGYGYTF. CDR3 DNA: TGTGCCAGCAGCTCGGACAGTAAAACTGGCTATGGCTACACCTTC.

V is TRBV4-1 and J is TRBJ2-1; D might be TRBD2 (5 bases). Germline CDR1 reads MGHRA; CDR2 reads YSYEKL. The CDR3 loop spans 14 amino acids. V dropped 0 bases and J dropped 4 bases, with 7 bases sitting between them. CDR3 DNA sequence: TGCGCCAGCAGCCAAGACGAGCGGTACAATGAGCAGTTCTTC. It encodes CASSQDERYNEQFF.

The rearrangement links TRBV12-5 to TRBJ2-3; 15 bases match TRBD2. The CDR3 is made up of 20 amino acids. Germline loops: CDR1 LGHNT, CDR2 FRNRAP. With 6 bases clipped from V and 0 bases from J, the junction kept 13 bases outside the gene matches. DNA for the CDR3: TGTGCTAGTGGCTATCTAGGGACTAGCGGGAGGCACGCTAGCACAGATACGCAGTATTTT. Protein sequence: CASGYLGTSGRHASTDTQYF.

The chain combines TRBV18 with TRBJ2-1; a weak D match, TRBD1 (5 bases). CDR3 size: 13 residues. Per the germline V gene, CDR1 is KGHSH and CDR2 is LQKENI. V was clipped by 3 bases and J by 6 bases, with 9 bases between them. This CDR3 reads CASSPGRVNEQFF. The CDR3 DNA sequence: TGTGCCAGCTCACCGGGCAGGGTCAATGAGCAGTTCTTC.

The V gene is TRBV7-2, the J gene TRBJ1-5; D ambiguous. With 5 bases removed from V and 3 bases from J, the gap between germline ends came to 8 bases. Germline CDR1 is SGHTA and CDR2 is FQGNSA. The CDR3 sequence is 13 residues long. DNA for the CDR3: TGTGCCAGCAGCCGGGTCCTCAATCAGCCCCAGCATTTT. This translates into CASSRVLNQPQHF.

The CDR3 region has the DNA TGTGCCAGCAGCCCCGGGACTCACAATGAGCAGTTCTTC. This codes for CASSPGTHNEQFF. V usage is TRBV5-4 and J usage is TRBJ2-1; perhaps TRBD2 as D (6 bases). Germline V lookup: CDR1 SGHNT, CDR2 YYREEE (reference sequence). V lost 4 bases to trimming and J lost 5 bases, with 10 bases between them. The CDR3 has 13 residues.

The gene calls are TRBV7-2 and TRBJ1-1; unclear D gene. V was trimmed by 1 base and J by 5 bases, leaving 5 bases between them. This CDR3 comprises 12 residues. Germline CDR1 is SGHTA and CDR2 is FQGNSA. CDR3 in DNA: TGTGCCAGCAGCTTAGAATGTACTGAAGCTTTCTTT. Translating it yields CASSLECTEAFF.

The V call is TRBV28, the J call TRBJ2-7; D might be TRBD1 (5 bases). This CDR3 spans 13 amino acids. Germline V gene data show CDR1 as MDHEN and CDR2 as SYDVKM. Trimming shortened V by 5 bases and J by 4 bases, and 12 bases separated the two germline ends. CDR3 nucleotide sequence: TGTGCCAGCAGTAGGGGTGCGCCGTACGAGCAGTACTTC. It specifies CASSRGAPYEQYF.

The chain uses TRBV6-1 and TRBJ1-2, with a weak D call TRBD1 (6 bases). Germline V gene sequence: CDR1 MNHNS, CDR2 SASEGT. V lost 5 bases and J 4 bases, leaving 14 bases between the germline ends. This CDR3 region has 14 residues. The CDR3 is CASSQMGGLYGYTF. In DNA form, the CDR3 reads TGTGCCAGCAGTCAGATGGGGGGCCTCTATGGCTACACCTTC.

This clone showed up just once. The rearrangement uses TRBV18 and TRBJ2-3; TRBD1 agrees at 8 bases. The CDR3 totals 15 residues. Losses at the gene ends were 4 bases for V and 2 bases for J; bases not matched to a gene: 5. CDR1 and CDR2 (germline): KGHSH, LQKENI. The CDR3 DNA is TGTGCCAGCTCACGGCCAGGGGGCATCACAGATACGCAGTATTTT. Its translation: CASSRPGGITDTQYF.

The chain links TRBV11-3 to TRBJ2-2; no reliable D call. V was clipped by 6 bases and J by 0 bases, with 17 bases between them. CDR1 is SGHNT and CDR2 is YENEEA in the germline V gene. The CDR3 contains 17 residues. The CDR3 sequence is CASRVLLRIANTGELFF. The DNA of the CDR3 is TGTGCCAGCAGGGTTCTGTTACGCATTGCGAACACCGGGGAGCTGTTTTTT.

This rearrangement joins TRBV6-6 to TRBJ2-7, with 9 positions matching TRBD1. The trim removed 2 bases at V and 3 bases at J, leaving 8 bases unmatched. Germline loops: CDR1 MNHNY, CDR2 SVGAGI (reference sequence). There are 16 residues in the CDR3. The CDR3 is CASSYTPGQGDYEQYF. The DNA for the CDR3 is TGTGCCAGCAGTTACACACCGGGACAGGGCGACTACGAGCAGTACTTC.

V usage is TRBV14 and J usage is TRBJ2-1, with a tentative D call TRBD2 (6 bases). The CDR3 sequence is 16 residues long. Trimming left V 1 base short and J 5 bases short, with 15 bases between. Per germline, CDR1 SGHDN and CDR2 FVKESK. The CDR3 DNA is TGTGCCAGCAGCCAAGTTCAGAGCGGGCCTCACAATGAGCAGTTCTTC. Translated: CASSQVQSGPHNEQFF. The full variable domain, its missing parts supplied by reference TRBV14 and TRBJ2-1, is EAGVTQFPSHSVIEKGQTVTLRCDPISGHDNLYWYRRVMGKEIKFLLHFVKESKQDESGMPNNRFLAERTGGTYSTLKVQPAELEDSGVYFCASSQVQSGPHNEQFFGPGTRLTVL.

The chain has TRBV19 and TRBJ1-2, with a tentative D call TRBD1 (5 bases). CDR1 is LNHDA, CDR2 SQIVND, per germline (reference sequence). The CDR3 extends over 16 amino acids. V was pared by 1 base and J by 5 bases, with 17 bases between. This chain's CDR3 is CASSIGKRDVGYGYTF. The CDR3, as DNA: TGTGCCAGTAGTATAGGGAAGAGGGACGTAGGATATGGCTACACCTTC. The entire variable domain, with the rest obtained from reference TRBV19 and TRBJ1-2, is as follows: DGGITQSPKYLFRKEGQNVTLSCEQNLNHDAMYWYRQDPGQGLRLIYYSQIVNDFQKGDIAEGYSVSREKKESFPLTVTSAQKNPTAFYLCASSIGKRDVGYGYTFGSGTRLTVV.